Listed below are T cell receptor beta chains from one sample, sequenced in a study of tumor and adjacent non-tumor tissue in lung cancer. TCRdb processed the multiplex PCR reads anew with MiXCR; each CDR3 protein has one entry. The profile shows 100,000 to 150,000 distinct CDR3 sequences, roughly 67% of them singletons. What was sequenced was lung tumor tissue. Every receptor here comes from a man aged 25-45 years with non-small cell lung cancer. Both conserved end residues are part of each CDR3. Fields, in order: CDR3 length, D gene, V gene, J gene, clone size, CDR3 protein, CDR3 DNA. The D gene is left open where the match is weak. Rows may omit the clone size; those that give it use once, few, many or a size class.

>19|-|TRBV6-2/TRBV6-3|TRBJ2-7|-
CASSTRLQSNWKPSYEQYF
TGTGCCAGCAGTACGCGACTCCAAAGTAACTGGAAACCCTCCTACGAGCAGTATTTC
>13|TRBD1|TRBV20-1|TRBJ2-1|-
CSVTTGWVDDHFF
TGCAGTGTGACGACAGGGTGGGTCGATGATCACTTCTTC
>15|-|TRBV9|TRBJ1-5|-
CAIPAGIRVNQPQHF
TGTGCCATCCCCGCGGGGATTAGGGTGAATCAGCCCCAGCATTTT
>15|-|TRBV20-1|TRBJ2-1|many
CSARALGLYLNEQFF
TGCAGTGCTAGAGCCTTGGGACTCTACCTCAATGAGCAGTTCTTC
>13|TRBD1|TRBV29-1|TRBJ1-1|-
CSVDVGTNTGDCF
TGCAGTGTTGATGTGGGGACTAATACAGGGGATTGCTTT
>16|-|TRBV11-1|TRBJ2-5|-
CASSLPTGAEQETQYF
TGCGCCAGCAGCTTACCGACTGGCGCGGAGCAAGAGACCCAGTACTTC
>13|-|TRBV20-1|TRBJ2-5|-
CSASKTTQETQYF
TGCAGTGCTAGTAAGACTACCCAAGAGACCCAGTACTTC
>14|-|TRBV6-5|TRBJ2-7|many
CASSYGQGPYEQYF
TGTGCCAGCAGTTACGGGCAGGGACCCTACGAGCAGTACTTC
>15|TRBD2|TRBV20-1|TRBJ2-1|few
CSTLTGTSVLHEQFF
TGTAGTACCCTAACCGGGACTAGCGTTCTCCATGAGCAGTTCTTC
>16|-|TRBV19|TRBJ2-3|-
CASSAFGGGGADTQYF
TGTGCCAGTAGTGCATTTGGGGGGGGCGGCGCAGATACGCAGTATTTT
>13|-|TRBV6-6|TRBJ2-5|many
CASSYRGQETQYF
TGTGCCAGCAGTTACAGGGGCCAAGAGACCCAGTACTTC
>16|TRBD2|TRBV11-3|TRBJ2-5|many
CASSFGGLGPGETQYF
TGTGCCAGCAGTTTCGGGGGACTAGGGCCGGGAGAGACCCAGTACTTC